The entry below describes one TCR beta chain. Primers: 60 Vbeta forward and 13 Jbeta reverse. The table came from immunoSEQ multiplex PCR; TCRdb's copy has only in-frame clones and leaves some out. The table has over 80,000 clones, about 79% seen once. In germline, CDR1 is GTSNPN, CDR2 SVGIG (reference sequence). The CDR3 is 12 residues long. V lost 4 bases and J 0 bases, leaving 7 bases between the germline ends. These data are taken from a study of cytomegalovirus exposure and HLA in healthy donors. This clonotype was sampled from a man in his forties or fifties in good health and CMV-seronegative. The sequenced sample was PBMCs. V is TRBV30 and J is TRBJ2-7; D uncertain. CDR3 sequence: CAWIGSSYEQYF. The CDR3 nucleotides are TGTGCCTGGATTGGCAGCTCCTACGAGCAGTACTTC. The whole variable domain, filled in from reference TRBV30 and TRBJ2-7, reads SQTIHQWPATLVQPVGSPLSLECTVEGTSNPNLYWYRQAAGRGLQLLFYSVGIGQISSEVPQNLSASRPQDRQFILSSKKLLLSDSGFYLCAWIGSSYEQYFGPGTRLTVT.